The 18 T cell receptor beta chains below come from one sample, sequenced in a study of blood T cell repertoires in COVID-19. This table comes from immunoSEQ multiplex PCR, and its TCRdb copy is limited to in-frame clones, with some not included. The table has roughly 150,000 clones, approximately 80% seen once; the top ten hold over 9.5%. Sequenced input: peripheral blood. The source of these receptors is a man in his sixties who had recovered from COVID-19.

V and J are TRBV27 and TRBJ1-5; TRBD1 agrees at 11 bases. Per the germline V gene, CDR1 is MNHEY and CDR2 is SMNVEV (reference sequence). The CDR3 runs to 21 residues. V lost 7 bases and J lost 2; bases outside the gene matches: 22. CDR3 nucleotide sequence: TGTGCCAGCATTATGATCCGAGGGTGGACAGGGGGCCGGGAGGGCAATCAGCCCCAGCATTTT. Its protein is CASIMIRGWTGGREGNQPQHF.

The chain has TRBV9 and TRBJ2-7; the match to TRBD1 covers 7 bases. Losses at the gene ends were 4 bases for V and 1 base for J; bases not matched to a gene: 5. The CDR3 extends over 14 amino acids. Per germline, CDR1 SGDLS and CDR2 YYNGEE. CDR3 in DNA: TGTGCCAGCAGCTTAGCACAGGGGTCCTACGAGCAGTACTTC. Encoded protein: CASSLAQGSYEQYF.

The V call is TRBV11-2, the J call TRBJ2-1, with 9 positions matching TRBD2. CDR1 and CDR2 (germline): SGHAT, FQNNGV. Germline trimming cut 7 bases from V and 8 bases from J; bases unmatched to any gene: 18. The CDR3 has 17 residues. In DNA form, the CDR3 reads TGTGCCAGCACCCATAGGAGAGTAGCGGGGGTGAAGGATGAGCAGTTCTTC. Translating gives CASTHRRVAGVKDEQFF.

J is TRBJ2-2 and V is TRBV14, with D hard to call. V shed 0 bases and J shed 6 bases, with 5 bases lying between them. The length of the CDR3 is 13 residues. CDR1 is SGHDN and CDR2 is FVKESK in the germline V gene. This CDR3 is CASSQDRAGELFF. CDR3 nucleotide sequence: TGTGCCAGCAGCCAAGATCGAGCCGGGGAGCTGTTTTTT. Filled out from reference TRBV14 and TRBJ2-2, the complete variable domain reads EAGVTQFPSHSVIEKGQTVTLRCDPISGHDNLYWYRRVMGKEIKFLLHFVKESKQDESGMPNNRFLAERTGGTYSTLKVQPAELEDSGVYFCASSQDRAGELFFGEGSRLTVL.

The chain has TRBV29-1 and TRBJ2-5; D perhaps matches TRBD2 (5 bases). CDR1 is SQVTM and CDR2 is ANQGSEA in the germline V gene. The V and J ends lost 6 bases and 5 bases respectively, with 16 bases between them. The CDR3 is 13 residues long. The CDR3 DNA follows: TGCAGCGTGGCGGACTCTGAGAGGGAGACCCAGTACTTC. Translating gives CSVADSERETQYF.

This clone was seen more than once but under ten times. The chain recombines TRBV28 with TRBJ1-1; the match to TRBD1 covers 10 bases. There are 17 residues in the CDR3. Germline lookup yields CDR1 MDHEN and CDR2 SYDVKM. With 6 bases clipped from V and 8 bases from J, the junction kept 18 bases outside the gene matches. The CDR3 here is CASRPPGTGAPRTEAFF. The CDR3 DNA reads as TGTGCCAGCAGGCCCCCCGGGACAGGGGCCCCCCGCACGGAAGCTTTCTTT. Variable domain in full (rest from reference TRBV28 and TRBJ1-1): DVKVTQSSRYLVKRTGEKVFLECVQDMDHENMFWYRQDPGLGLRLIYFSYDVKMKEKGDIPEGYSVSREKKERFSLILESASTNQTSMYLCASRPPGTGAPRTEAFFGQGTRLTVV.

The chain combines TRBV30 with TRBJ2-1; TRBD2 matches 9 bases. Germline loops: CDR1 GTSNPN, CDR2 SVGIG (reference sequence). V trimming: 1 base; J trimming: 9 bases; junction bases outside the gene matches: 13. The CDR3 spans 16 residues. The CDR3 DNA follows: TGTGCCTGGAGTGAGGCGGCTAGCGGGAAACTGGGTGAGCAGTTCTTC. Translating it yields CAWSEAASGKLGEQFF.

The rearrangement links TRBV12-5 to TRBJ2-1, with D perhaps matching TRBD1 (5 bases). The CDR3 runs to 13 residues. Trimming shortened V by 2 bases and J by 10 bases, and 12 bases separated the two germline ends. Per germline, CDR1 LGHNT and CDR2 FRNRAP. CDR3 residues: CASGLQGGIEQFF. CDR3 coding DNA: TGTGCTAGTGGTTTGCAGGGCGGAATCGAGCAGTTCTTC.

The CDR3 spells CASGTAASYNEQFF. Written as DNA, the CDR3 is TGTGCCAGTGGGACAGCTGCCTCCTACAATGAGCAGTTCTTC. The rearrangement uses TRBV19 and TRBJ2-1, with 7 nucleotides matching TRBD1. The V segment lost 8 bases and the J segment 0 bases; nucleotides outside the gene matches: 4. The germline CDR1 and CDR2 sequences are LNHDA and SQIVND (reference sequence). The CDR3 is 14 amino acids.

A single count supports this clone. One end of the junction is discordant with germline, which a read error may explain. This sequence joins TRBV19 and TRBJ2-5; 12 nucleotides align to TRBD1. Germline V gene sequence: CDR1 LNHDA, CDR2 SQIVND (reference sequence). The CDR3 contains 15 residues. Written as DNA, the CDR3 is TGTGCCACTAGTGGGACAGGGGGCTTGAAAGAGACCCAGTACTTC. Translated: CATSGTGGLKETQYF.

The rearrangement joins TRBV7-2 to TRBJ1-2, with D unresolved. Germline V gene lookup returns CDR1 SGHTA and CDR2 FQGNSA. The V end was cut by 1 base, the J end by 2 bases, with 11 bases between. The CDR3 is 15 residues long. DNA for the CDR3: TGTGCCAGCAGCTTAGAGGCCCAGGCGAACTATGGCTACACCTTC. Its protein product is CASSLEAQANYGYTF.

V gene TRBV29-1 combines with J gene TRBJ2-1; D not certain. Trimming cost V 7 bases and J 7 bases, with 14 bases left between them. CDR1 and CDR2 (germline): SQVTM, ANQGSEA. The CDR3 runs to 12 residues. The CDR3 loop reads CSGEKVANEQFF. Written as DNA, the CDR3 is TGCAGCGGCGAAAAAGTAGCAAATGAGCAGTTCTTC.

On this clone: The junction shows a germline mismatch at one end, possibly a read error. The genes are TRBV9 and TRBJ1-2; 10 nucleotides match TRBD1. CDR1 is SGDLS, CDR2 YYNGEE, per germline. This CDR3 contains 14 residues. CDR3 amino acids: CASTVQDRGYGYTF. For the CDR3, the DNA is TGTGCCAGCACCGTACAGGACAGGGGGTATGGCTACACCTTC.

The V and J genes are TRBV3-1 (or the pseudogene TRBV3-2) and TRBJ2-7; no clear D gene. The CDR3 is 14 residues long. Trimming removed 0 bases from V and 5 bases from J, with 11 bases in between. Germline V gene data show CDR1 as LGHDT and CDR2 as YNNKEL (reference sequence). CDR3 bases: TGTGCCAGCAGCCAAGATTTGGTAAGCCACGAGCAGTACTTC. Translating gives CASSQDLVSHEQYF.

This chain links TRBV7-3 with TRBJ1-1; 7 bases are a match to TRBD1. Germline V gene sequence: CDR1 SGHTA, CDR2 FQGTGA. V lost 5 bases, J lost 2 bases, and 8 bases stayed unmatched. This CDR3 contains 15 residues. CDR3 coding DNA: TGTGCCAGCAGCATTTCCGGGACAGACAACACTGAAGCTTTCTTT. Translation gives CASSISGTDNTEAFF.

The rearrangement uses TRBV11-2 and TRBJ1-1; D not resolved. Trimming stripped 5 bases from V and 1 base from J, with 8 bases between. Looked up from germline, CDR1 is SGHAT and CDR2 is FQNNGV. This CDR3 contains 13 residues. CDR3 sequence reads: CASSLAGNTEAFF. Written as DNA, the CDR3 is TGTGCCAGCAGCCTGGCGGGGAACACTGAAGCTTTCTTT.

This clone has just one count. CDR3 DNA: TGTGCCAGCGCACAACCGGGACAGGGTAACACTGAAGCTTTCTTT. Encoded protein: CASAQPGQGNTEAFF. V and J are TRBV6-5 and TRBJ1-1; 9 nucleotides match TRBD1. The V and J ends lost 8 bases and 2 bases, in that order; junction bases with no gene match: 9. The CDR3 loop spans 15 amino acids. Germline V gives CDR1 MNHEY, CDR2 SVGAGI.

The gene calls are TRBV25-1 and TRBJ2-5; 12 bases are a match to TRBD1. J was trimmed by 4 bases and V by 6 bases; bases with no gene match: 9. Germline lookup yields CDR1 MGHDK and CDR2 SYGVNS. This CDR3 is 16 amino acids long. This chain's CDR3 is CASSRSGTGGVETQYF. The CDR3 DNA follows: TGTGCCAGCAGCCGTTCAGGGACAGGGGGCGTAGAGACCCAGTACTTC.